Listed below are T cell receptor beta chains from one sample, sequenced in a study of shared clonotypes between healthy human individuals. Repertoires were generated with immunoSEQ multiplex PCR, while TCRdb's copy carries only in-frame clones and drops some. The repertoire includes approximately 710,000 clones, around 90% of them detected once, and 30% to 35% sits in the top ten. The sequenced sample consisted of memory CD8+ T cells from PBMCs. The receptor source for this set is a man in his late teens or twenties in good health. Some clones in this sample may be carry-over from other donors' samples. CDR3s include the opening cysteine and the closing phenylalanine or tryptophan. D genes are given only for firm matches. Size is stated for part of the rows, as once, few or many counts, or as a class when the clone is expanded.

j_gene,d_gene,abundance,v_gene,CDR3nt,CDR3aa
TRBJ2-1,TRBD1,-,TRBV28,TGTGCCAGCAGTGACAGGGGCTACAATGAGCAGTTCTTC,CASSDRGYNEQFF
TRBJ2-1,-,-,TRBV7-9,TGTGCCAGCAGCTTCTGGGGGTATGAGCAGTTCTTC,CASSFWGYEQFF
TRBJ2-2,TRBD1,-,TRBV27,TGTGCCAGCAGTTTCGGACAGGGGGCGGTCGGGGAGCTGTTTTTT,CASSFGQGAVGELFF
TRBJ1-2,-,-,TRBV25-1,TGTGCCAGCAGTGAATATACAACCGCCTATGGCTACACCTTC,CASSEYTTAYGYTF
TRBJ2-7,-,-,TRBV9,TGTGCCAGCAGCGTAGGGCGAGAGGGGTATTCGTACGAGCAGTACTTC,CASSVGREGYSYEQYF
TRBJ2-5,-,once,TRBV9,TGTGCCAGCAGCGCCCCAGACGGAGAAGAGACCCAGTACTTC,CASSAPDGEETQYF
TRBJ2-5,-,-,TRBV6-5,TGTGCCAGCGGAAAAGAGACCCAGTACTTC,CASGKETQYF
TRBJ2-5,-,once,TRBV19,TGTGCCAGTAGTATCGGGGTGGGGACCCAGTACTTC,CASSIGVGTQYF
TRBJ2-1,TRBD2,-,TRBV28,TGTGCCAGCAGTTTTCCGCTAGCGGACCTCTACAATGAGCAGTTCTTC,CASSFPLADLYNEQFF
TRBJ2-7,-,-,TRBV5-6,TGTGCCAGCAGCTTGCGACGGAGGGAAACCTACGAGCAGTACTTC,CASSLRRRETYEQYF
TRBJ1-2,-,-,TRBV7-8,TGTGCCAGCAGGAGGGCGAGGGACTATGGCTACACCTTC,CASRRARDYGYTF
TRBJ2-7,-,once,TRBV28,TGTGCCAGCAGTTTATTGGGTCGGGGAACCTACGAGCAGTACTTC,CASSLLGRGTYEQYF
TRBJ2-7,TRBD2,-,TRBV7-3,TGTGCCAGCAGCCCCGGGGGGGGACCCCCCTACGAGCAGTACTTC,CASSPGGGPPYEQYF
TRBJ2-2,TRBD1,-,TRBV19,TGTGCCAGTACTTCAGGGGGGACAGGAAACACCGGGGAGCTGTTTTTT,CASTSGGTGNTGELFF
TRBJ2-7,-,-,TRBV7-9,TGTGCCAGCAGCCCCCCAATTTTGAACGAGCAGTACTTC,CASSPPILNEQYF
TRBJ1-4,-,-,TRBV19,TGTGCCAGTAGTATAAGGGAGCTCCCGCGCACTAATGAAAAACTGTTTTTT,CASSIRELPRTNEKLFF
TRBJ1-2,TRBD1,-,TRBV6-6,TGTGCCAGCAGTTGGTCGGACAGGGTGGATGGCTACACCTTC,CASSWSDRVDGYTF
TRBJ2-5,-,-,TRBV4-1,TGCGCCAGCAGCCACGGTCTGGGGGGACGGGAGACCCAGTACTTC,CASSHGLGGRETQYF
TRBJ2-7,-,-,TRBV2,TGTGCCAGCAGCCCCAGGGACCGCTCCTACGAGCAGTACTTC,CASSPRDRSYEQYF
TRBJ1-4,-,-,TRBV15,TGTGCCACCAGCAGAGATAAGGCAGTAGGTTATGAAAAACTGTTTTTT,CATSRDKAVGYEKLFF
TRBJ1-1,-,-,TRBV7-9,TGTGCCAGCAGCTTAGGTCTGCAGGACGAAGCTTTCTTT,CASSLGLQDEAFF
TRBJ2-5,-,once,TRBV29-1,TGCAGCGTTGAGGGGCGCTGGCAGTTAAAGACCCAGTACTTC,CSVEGRWQLKTQYF